A selection of T cell receptor beta chains follows, all from one sample in a study of metastatic and nonmetastatic thyroid tumors. TCRdb ran MiXCR on the PCR reads. This table holds tens of thousands of clones, 25% to 30% found once. Sequences were obtained from blood. Receptors were obtained from a female donor with papillary thyroid cancer or a benign thyroid nodule (not recorded which). Some clones in this sample may be carry-over from other donors' samples. The CDR3 runs from the conserved cysteine through the conserved F or W. D genes are given only for firm matches. Where a row states a size, it is once, few, many or the class of an expanded clone; other rows omit it.

d_gene	v_gene	j_gene	abundance	CDR3nt	CDR3aa
TRBD1	TRBV6-1	TRBJ1-1	medium-sized	TGTGCCAGCAGTCTACCAGGGGGGGTTGAAGCTTTCTTT	CASSLPGGVEAFF
.	TRBV28	TRBJ1-2	few	TGTGCCAGCAGTCTCCCGGGGACGTTCAACTATGGCTACACCTTC	CASSLPGTFNYGYTF
.	TRBV5-1	TRBJ2-2	once	TGCGCCAGCAGCTTGGGGCTATCAAGTACCGGGGAGCTGTTTTTC	CASSLGLSSTGELFF
TRBD1	TRBV12-3/TRBV12-4	TRBJ1-2	.	TGTGCCAGCAGTACGGGACAGAGATATGGCTACACCTTC	CASSTGQRYGYTF
.	TRBV3-1	TRBJ1-3	.	TGTGCCAGCAGCCAAGGCCTCGTTGCACTGGGGAACACCATATATTTT	CASSQGLVALGNTIYF
.	TRBV12-3/TRBV12-4	TRBJ1-3	.	TGTTCCAGCAGGGCCGGGTGCGTCTCTGGAAACACCATATATTTT	CSSRAGCVSGNTIYF
.	TRBV10-3	TRBJ2-7	many	TGTGCCATCAGTGACAGCTACGAGCAGTACTTC	CAISDSYEQYF
.	TRBV20-1	TRBJ1-2	.	TGCAGTGCTAGAGGGGTCGGCGGAAGCTACACCTTC	CSARGVGGSYTF
TRBD1	TRBV5-1	TRBJ1-2	.	TGCGCCAGCATCTTGGCCCCGGGACAGGGACCGTATGGCTACACCTTC	CASILAPGQGPYGYTF
.	TRBV7-9	TRBJ2-5	many	TGTGCCAGCAGCTTAGGGGGGTACCAAGAGACCCAGTACTTC	CASSLGGYQETQYF
.	TRBV28	TRBJ1-3	.	TGTGCCAGCAGTACCGGACAGACCTACTCTGGAGACACCACATATTTT	CASSTGQTYSGDTTYF
TRBD1	TRBV6-1	TRBJ1-1	.	TGTGCCAGCAGTATCGGACAGGGGGCCAATGAAGCTTTCTTT	CASSIGQGANEAFF
TRBD2	TRBV12-3/TRBV12-4	TRBJ2-2	.	TGTGCCAGCAGTTTGGTTACGCGGGGGTACACCGTGGAGCTGTTTTTT	CASSLVTRGYTVELFF
TRBD1	TRBV11-2	TRBJ2-7	many	TGTGCCAGCAGCCAGGGACAGGCCTACGAGCAGTACTTC	CASSQGQAYEQYF
TRBD1	TRBV20-1	TRBJ1-2	.	TGCAGTGCTAGGTGGCAGGGGGCTAACTATGGCTACACCTTC	CSARWQGANYGYTF
TRBD1	TRBV7-6	TRBJ2-5	many	TGTGCCAGCAGCTCGGGACAGCAAGAGACCCAGTACTTC	CASSSGQQETQYF
.	TRBV6-5	TRBJ1-3	.	TGTGCCAGCAGTTCATCCCGCTCTGGAAACACCATATATTTT	CASSSSRSGNTIYF
.	TRBV10-3	TRBJ2-1	few	TGTGCCATCAGTGCAGCGGTTGAGCAGTTCTTC	CAISAAVEQFF